The clone carrying this T cell receptor (beta chain) showed up just a few times. The target antigen is unknown. Every patient had relapsed following autologous stem cell transplantation, and cohorts differed in brentuximab vedotin exposure. This entry belongs to a study of PD-1 blockade in classical Hodgkin lymphoma. The study, taken as a whole, reports: The repertoire differences lack a defined cause, possibly disease activity or prior therapy.

Sequenced by immunoSEQ multiplex PCR; TCRdb stores in-frame clones only, minus some. This sample yields 15,000 or so clones, of which about four fifths are seen a single time; 20% to 25% belongs to the top ten. This CDR3 is 12 amino acids long. Germline-derived CDR1 and CDR2 are SGHAT and FQNNGV. Trimming took off 0 bases at V and 7 bases at J, with 6 bases between the two ends. The chain uses TRBV11-2 and TRBJ1-2; the D is unclear. The source of this sequence is a human donor with classical Hodgkin lymphoma. The sample in question was peripheral blood mononuclear cells (PBMCs), obtained at baseline. Here the CDR3 DNA reads TGTGCCAGCAGCTTAGATCAGAGTGGCTACACCTTC. This sequence encodes CASSLDQSGYTF.